This is a list of T cell receptor beta chains from one sample in a study of vaccination effects on CD4 cells after COVID-19. The method was immunoSEQ multiplex PCR; TCRdb's version includes in-frame clones alone and lacks a portion of them. Here the sample spans tens of thousands of clones, about 80% being singletons. Antigen specificity for these receptors is unknown. Sequencing used CD4+ T cells from PBMCs cultured with SARS-CoV-2 spike peptides, obtained before COVID-19 vaccination. Source of these receptors: a human donor who received a COVID-19 vaccine. The CDR3 runs from the conserved cysteine through the conserved F or W. Each record gives: J gene, D gene, V gene, CDR3 length, clone size, CDR3 protein, CDR3 DNA. D genes are given only for firm matches. Expanded clones are given a class, and other clones once, few, many or no size at all.

TRBJ1-6 | NA | TRBV20-1 | 12 | NA | CSASQGPQSLHF | TGCAGTGCTAGTCAGGGGCCGCAATCCCTCCACTTT
TRBJ1-2 | TRBD1 | TRBV4-1 | 14 | few | CASSPRDRGYGYTF | TGCGCCAGCAGCCCTCGGGACAGGGGTTATGGCTACACCTTC
TRBJ2-3 | NA | TRBV4-3 | 15 | NA | CASSQDSPSTDTQYF | TGCGCCAGCAGCCAAGATAGCCCTAGCACAGATACGCAGTATTTT
TRBJ1-2 | TRBD1 | TRBV28 | 16 | once | CASSLSPGTGGYGYTF | TGTGCCAGCAGTTTATCCCCCGGGACAGGGGGGTATGGCTACACCTTC
TRBJ1-6 | NA | TRBV10-3 | 13 | NA | CAITGTINSPLHF | TGTGCCATCACGGGGACGATCAATTCACCCCTCCACTTT
TRBJ2-7 | TRBD1 | TRBV12-5 | 16 | NA | CASGLPPGQGPYEQYF | TGTGCTAGTGGTTTGCCCCCGGGACAGGGGCCCTACGAGCAGTACTTC
TRBJ1-5 | NA | TRBV6-2/TRBV6-3 | 16 | NA | CASSYSRGGSNQPQHF | TGTGCCAGCAGTTACAGTAGGGGAGGGAGCAATCAGCCCCAGCATTTT
TRBJ1-3 | NA | TRBV7-9 | 14 | NA | CASSLSASGNTIYF | TGTGCCAGCAGCTTAAGTGCCTCTGGAAACACCATATATTTT
TRBJ2-2 | TRBD2 | TRBV19 | 17 | NA | CASSTPTSGGPNGELFF | TGTGCCAGTAGTACTCCTACATCGGGAGGGCCGAACGGGGAGCTGTTTTTT
TRBJ2-1 | NA | TRBV6-6 | 18 | once | CASSPVAGRTGNYNEQFF | TGTGCCAGCAGTCCTGTGGCAGGGAGGACAGGAAACTACAATGAGCAGTTCTTC
TRBJ1-2 | NA | TRBV7-9 | 12 | few | CASSLDDYGYTF | TGTGCCAGCAGCTTAGATGACTATGGCTACACCTTC
TRBJ2-3 | TRBD1 | TRBV28 | 13 | NA | CASSSGQGDTQYF | TGTGCCAGCAGCTCCGGACAGGGGGATACGCAGTATTTT
TRBJ2-1 | NA | TRBV5-1 | 14 | NA | CASSLGDSYNEQFF | TGCGCCAGCAGCTTGGGGGACTCATACAATGAGCAGTTCTTC
TRBJ2-6 | TRBD2 | TRBV29-1 | 13 | once | CSVAGAGANVLTF | TGCAGCGTGGCGGGGGCTGGGGCCAACGTCCTGACTTTC
TRBJ2-1 | TRBD2 | TRBV7-6 | 15 | NA | CASSLGTSASNEQFF | TGTGCCAGCAGCTTAGGGACTAGCGCCTCCAATGAGCAGTTCTTC
TRBJ1-3 | NA | TRBV7-8 | 15 | NA | CASSLARDGGNTIYF | TGTGCCAGCAGCTTAGCCCGGGACGGCGGAAACACCATATATTTT
TRBJ2-3 | TRBD2 | TRBV19 | 13 | NA | CASGRTSVDTQYF | TGTGCCAGTGGGAGGACTAGCGTAGATACGCAGTATTTT
TRBJ1-1 | TRBD1 | TRBV25-1 | 13 | few | CASIPSGGTEAFF | TGTGCCAGCATCCCCTCAGGGGGCACTGAAGCTTTCTTT
TRBJ2-1 | TRBD2 | TRBV3-1/TRBV3-2 | 18 | few | CASSQDPPSAGGSNEQFF | TGTGCCAGCAGCCAAGATCCCCCTTCAGCGGGAGGTTCCAATGAGCAGTTCTTC
TRBJ2-7 | NA | TRBV3-1/TRBV3-2 | 12 | NA | CASSQGYQEQYF | TGTGCCAGCAGCCAAGGGTACCAAGAGCAGTACTTC
TRBJ2-1 | NA | TRBV19 | 15 | NA | CASSIDPGVYNEQFF | TGTGCCAGTAGTATAGACCCAGGGGTATACAATGAGCAGTTCTTC
TRBJ2-1 | NA | TRBV3-1/TRBV3-2 | 12 | once | CASSHHRYEQFF | TGTGCCAGCAGCCATCACAGATACGAGCAGTTCTTC
TRBJ2-5 | NA | TRBV7-2 | 15 | NA | CASSQGGEASQTQYF | TGTGCCAGCAGCCAAGGTGGCGAAGCGTCGCAGACCCAGTACTTC
TRBJ1-2 | NA | TRBV21-1 | 14 | NA | CASSRRGTAYGYTF | TGTGCCAGCAGCCGTCGGGGGACGGCATATGGCTACACCTTC
TRBJ2-3 | TRBD2 | TRBV7-9 | 15 | NA | CASSLASGSTDTQYF | TGTGCCAGCAGCTTAGCTAGCGGGAGTACAGATACGCAGTATTTT
TRBJ1-3 | NA | TRBV28 | 16 | NA | CASSFTPPGPGNTIYF | TGTGCCAGCAGTTTCACCCCCCCGGGGCCTGGAAACACCATATATTTT
TRBJ1-2 | NA | TRBV18 | 11 | NA | CASSTDYGYTF | TGTGCCAGCTCGACGGACTATGGCTACACCTTC
TRBJ1-5 | NA | TRBV4-2 | 15 | NA | CASSQGGWSNQPQHF | TGTGCCAGCAGCCAGGGGGGATGGAGCAATCAGCCCCAGCATTTT
TRBJ1-6 | TRBD1 | TRBV30 | 14 | few | CAFSQDRGNSPLHF | TGTGCCTTCTCCCAAGACAGGGGAAATTCACCCCTCCACTTT
TRBJ2-2 | NA | TRBV7-7 | 14 | NA | CASSLALGTGELFF | TGTGCTAGCAGCTTAGCGCTGGGGACCGGGGAGCTGTTTTTT
TRBJ2-5 | NA | TRBV5-1 | 13 | once | CASSRDVSETQYF | TGCGCCAGCAGCCGCGACGTTTCAGAGACCCAGTACTTC
TRBJ1-4 | TRBD1 | TRBV2 | 14 | NA | CASRTGTGREKLFF | TGTGCCAGCAGGACCGGGACAGGACGCGAAAAACTGTTTTTT
TRBJ1-2 | TRBD1 | TRBV10-3 | 16 | NA | CAISGLGQAPNYGYTF | TGTGCCATCAGTGGATTGGGACAGGCTCCTAACTATGGCTACACCTTC
TRBJ2-6 | NA | TRBV7-6 | 16 | NA | CASSSPGPAGANVLTF | TGTGCCAGCAGCTCCCCAGGTCCGGCTGGGGCCAACGTCCTGACTTTC
TRBJ1-5 | NA | TRBV2 | 15 | NA | CASKYDGPSNQPQHF | TGTGCCAGCAAATACGACGGACCTAGCAATCAGCCCCAGCATTTT
TRBJ2-2 | TRBD2 | TRBV11-2 | 16 | NA | CASGWGGGRNTGELFF | TGTGCCAGCGGTTGGGGCGGGGGGCGGAACACCGGGGAGCTGTTTTTT
TRBJ1-2 | NA | TRBV6-6 | 13 | NA | CASRPDSNYGYTF | TGTGCCAGCAGGCCCGACTCAAACTATGGCTACACCTTC
TRBJ1-1 | NA | TRBV7-2 | 13 | few | CASSLVPNTEAFF | TGTGCCAGCAGCTTAGTGCCGAACACTGAAGCTTTCTTT
TRBJ2-2 | TRBD1 | TRBV5-1 | 15 | few | CASSPRDSWTGELFF | TGCGCCAGCAGCCCCCGGGACAGCTGGACCGGGGAGCTGTTTTTT
TRBJ1-5 | TRBD1 | TRBV19 | 15 | NA | CASSGLGTASQPQHF | TGTGCCAGTAGTGGGCTAGGGACAGCCTCCCAGCCCCAGCATTTT
TRBJ2-7 | NA | TRBV15 | 12 | NA | CATSSRPYEQYF | TGTGCCACCAGCTCCCGACCCTACGAGCAGTACTTC
TRBJ2-3 | NA | TRBV19 | 14 | NA | CASSTTDFTDTQYF | TGTGCCAGTAGTACCACCGACTTCACAGATACGCAGTATTTT
TRBJ1-6 | TRBD1 | TRBV7-9 | 17 | NA | CASSPLKGARANSPLHF | TGTGCCAGCAGCCCCCTTAAGGGGGCTCGGGCAAATTCACCCCTCCACTTT
TRBJ2-2 | NA | TRBV11-3 | 16 | NA | CASSLSRLAGTGELFF | TGTGCCAGCAGCTTATCTAGGCTAGCAGGGACCGGGGAGCTGTTTTTT
TRBJ2-3 | TRBD1 | TRBV27 | 13 | NA | CASSDRSTDTQYF | TGTGCCAGCTCGGACAGGAGCACAGATACGCAGTATTTT
TRBJ2-1 | NA | TRBV6-2/TRBV6-3 | 16 | NA | CASSPRDFIFRNEQFF | TGTGCCAGCAGCCCGAGGGACTTCATCTTTCGCAATGAGCAGTTCTTC
TRBJ1-4 | NA | TRBV5-4 | 15 | NA | CASSLGPGGEEKLFF | TGTGCCAGCAGCTTGGGGCCAGGTGGGGAGGAAAAACTGTTTTTT
TRBJ2-1 | TRBD2 | TRBV7-9 | 14 | NA | CASSWGLAGGEQFF | TGTGCCAGCAGCTGGGGACTAGCGGGGGGGGAGCAGTTCTTC
TRBJ2-1 | TRBD1 | TRBV18 | 16 | NA | CASSRRQGATYNEQFF | TGTGCCAGCTCACGACGACAGGGGGCCACCTACAATGAGCAGTTCTTC
TRBJ2-7 | TRBD1 | TRBV18 | 15 | NA | CASSLPGQGRGEQYF | TGTGCCAGCTCACTCCCGGGACAGGGTCGCGGCGAGCAGTACTTC
TRBJ2-5 | TRBD2 | TRBV5-4 | 14 | NA | CASSPGRGGETQYF | TGTGCCAGCAGTCCGGGGAGGGGAGGGGAGACCCAGTACTTC
TRBJ2-1 | NA | TRBV19 | 12 | NA | CASSMRGNEQFF | TGTGCCAGTAGTATGAGGGGGAATGAGCAGTTCTTC
TRBJ2-7 | TRBD1 | TRBV18 | 13 | NA | CASSTQGAREQYF | TGTGCCAGCTCTACACAGGGGGCGCGCGAGCAGTACTTC
TRBJ2-7 | TRBD1 | TRBV29-1 | 13 | NA | CSVNRDRGSEQYF | TGCAGCGTTAACCGGGACAGGGGTAGCGAGCAGTACTTC